This TCR beta chain was sequenced for a study of shared clonotypes between healthy human individuals. A word on this clone: Its antigen is undetermined.

The naive CD8 subset, CD45RO-negative cells positively selected for CCR7, excluded terminally differentiated effector memory CD45RA+ cells. TCRdb keeps only in-frame clones here, not all; method: immunoSEQ multiplex PCR. Of about 870,000 clones in the sample, almost 95% were seen once. Looked up from germline, CDR1 is SGDLS and CDR2 is YYNGEE. The CDR3 extends over 14 amino acids. V was cut by 4 bases and J by 5 bases, with 15 bases left in between. Study-wide results and caveats: Rarefaction gave evidence that sorted-subset sequencing remained incomplete despite large depth.

Sample: naive CD8+ T cells sorted from blood. The chain uses TRBV9 and TRBJ1-1; D uncertain. The clonotype was recovered from a man aged 30 to 39 in good health. The CDR3 DNA sequence: TGTGCCAGCAGCCCCCTCCGCGAAGGGACTGAAGCTTTCTTT. The encoded protein is CASSPLREGTEAFF.